Listed below are T cell receptor beta chains from one sample, sequenced in a study of blood T cell repertoires in COVID-19. Generated by immunoSEQ multiplex PCR, the TCRdb table keeps only in-frame clones and is missing some. The repertoire consists of over 90,000 clones, with around 87% occurring once and the leading ten covering around 3%. The sample was peripheral blood. These receptor sequences come from a man aged 45-65 years with active or convalescent COVID-19. Each CDR3 is given with its conserved first and last residue. Each record gives: D gene, J gene, clone size, V gene, CDR3 DNA, CDR3 protein. A D gene is named only where the DNA matches it firmly. Size is stated for part of the rows, as once, few or many counts, or as a class when the clone is expanded.

>NA|TRBJ2-7|NA|TRBV3-1/TRBV3-2
TGTGCCAGCAGCCGAGGGACCTACGAGCAGTACTTC
CASSRGTYEQYF
>NA|TRBJ1-1|NA|TRBV10-3
TGTGCCATCAGTGAAGGGCAGGGGATGAACACTGAAGCTTTCTTT
CAISEGQGMNTEAFF
>NA|TRBJ2-1|NA|TRBV19
TGTGCCAGTAGTATAGTAAGCCTCTACAATGAGCAGTTCTTC
CASSIVSLYNEQFF
>NA|TRBJ1-5|NA|TRBV7-2
TGTGCCAGCAACCTTGACAGCAATAGCAATCAGCCCCAGCATTTT
CASNLDSNSNQPQHF
>NA|TRBJ2-5|NA|TRBV5-1
TGCGCCAGCCTGCCGGCACAAGCGGGGACACAAGAGACCCAGTACTTC
CASLPAQAGTQETQYF
>NA|TRBJ2-5|NA|TRBV10-2
TGCGCCAGCAGTGAGGGGGGACTCGAAGAGACCCAGTACTTC
CASSEGGLEETQYF
>TRBD1|TRBJ2-3|NA|TRBV7-2
TGTGCCAGCAGCTTAGTAGGGACAGGGATTACTAGCACAGATACGCAGTATTTT
CASSLVGTGITSTDTQYF
>NA|TRBJ2-2|NA|TRBV19
TGTGCCAGTAGTATGAGAGGGGGTTCTACTCAGAACACCGGGGAGCTGTTTTTT
CASSMRGGSTQNTGELFF
>NA|TRBJ2-1|NA|TRBV24-1
TGTGCCACCAGTGACATCGCGCGGTCTGGCAATGAGCAGTTCTTC
CATSDIARSGNEQFF
>NA|TRBJ2-3|NA|TRBV5-1
TGCGCCAGCAGCTTGGGGGCAGGGGCAGATACGCAGTATTTT
CASSLGAGADTQYF
>NA|TRBJ1-5|NA|TRBV6-5
TGTGCCATCCAACAGAATAGCAATCAGCCCCAGCATTTT
CAIQQNSNQPQHF
>NA|TRBJ2-3|NA|TRBV7-9
TGTGCCAGCAGCTTAGGGGCGGGCGGGACGAGCACAGATACGCAGTATTTT
CASSLGAGGTSTDTQYF
>NA|TRBJ2-3|NA|TRBV5-4
TGTGCCAGCAGCTTGGGGCAGGGAGGAGATACGCAGTATTTT
CASSLGQGGDTQYF
>TRBD2|TRBJ2-3|NA|TRBV13
TGTGCCAGCAGCTTAAGGCGGGGGGCTAGCACAGATACGCAGTATTTT
CASSLRRGASTDTQYF
>TRBD1|TRBJ2-7|NA|TRBV7-9
TGTGCCAGCAGCTTAGTCGGGACAGGGGGCGCGACCTACGAGCAGTACTTC
CASSLVGTGGATYEQYF
>TRBD1|TRBJ1-6|NA|TRBV18
TGTGCCAGCTCAGCGAGACAGGGGGATAATTCACCCCTCCACTTT
CASSARQGDNSPLHF
>NA|TRBJ1-3|NA|TRBV23-1
TGCGCCAGCAGCCAACCAGGTTTGTTTCGAAACACCATATATTTT
CASSQPGLFRNTIYF
>NA|TRBJ1-3|NA|TRBV7-2
TGTGCCAGCAGCCAACGACAGTCCCCATCTGGAAACACCATATATTTT
CASSQRQSPSGNTIYF
>TRBD2|TRBJ2-3|NA|TRBV5-6
TGTGCCAGCAGCGTCGGACTAGCCCCGGGAGATACGCAGTATTTT
CASSVGLAPGDTQYF
>NA|TRBJ2-7|few|TRBV9
TGTGCCAGCAGCGTAGGGCCCGGGGGTAATTACGAGCAGTACTTC
CASSVGPGGNYEQYF
>TRBD1|TRBJ2-2|NA|TRBV27
TGTGCCAGCAGTCGGGACAGAATCACCGGGGAGCTGTTTTTT
CASSRDRITGELFF
>NA|TRBJ1-3|NA|TRBV15
TGTGCCACCAGCAGAGATAGCAACACCATATATTTT
CATSRDSNTIYF
>TRBD1|TRBJ2-3|NA|TRBV4-1
TGCGCCAGCAGCCAAAGGGGCGGGACAGGGCCAGATACGCAGTATTTT
CASSQRGGTGPDTQYF
>NA|TRBJ2-3|once|TRBV10-3
TGTGCCATCAGTGAGTCGGCAGCGACTAGCACAGATACGCAGTATTTT
CAISESAATSTDTQYF
>TRBD2|TRBJ2-5|NA|TRBV11-2
TGTGCCAGCAGCTTAGCTGGTAGCGGGGAAGAGACCCAGTACTTC
CASSLAGSGEETQYF
>NA|TRBJ1-2|NA|TRBV2
TGTGCCAGCATATCTGACGGGGTTAACTATGGCTACACCTTC
CASISDGVNYGYTF
>TRBD1|TRBJ2-1|NA|TRBV27
TGTGCCAGCAGTCTCGGACAAATCCCGAACAGGGGTGAGCAGTTCTTC
CASSLGQIPNRGEQFF
>TRBD2|TRBJ2-5|NA|TRBV9
TGTGCCAGCAGCGGCGGGGGGCCGGGGGAGACCCAGTACTTC
CASSGGGPGETQYF
>TRBD1|TRBJ1-1|NA|TRBV18
TGTGCCAGCTCAACCCAGACAGGGGGGAACACTGAAGCTTTCTTT
CASSTQTGGNTEAFF
>NA|TRBJ1-1|NA|TRBV2
TGTGCCAGCAGTGAAGATCGGGATTGGGCTGAAGCTTTCTTT
CASSEDRDWAEAFF
>NA|TRBJ2-2|NA|TRBV6-4
TGTGCCAGTTCGGCAGGAAACACCGGGGAGCTGTTTTTT
CASSAGNTGELFF
>NA|TRBJ1-6|NA|TRBV28
TGTGCCAGCAGTAGTAGGAGCTCCTATAATTCACCCCTCCACTTT
CASSSRSSYNSPLHF
>NA|TRBJ1-5|NA|TRBV7-2
TGTGCCAGCAGCTTAGTAGCACAGGGCAATCAGCCCCAGCATTTT
CASSLVAQGNQPQHF
>NA|TRBJ1-4|few|TRBV7-8
TGTGCCAGCAGCTTATGGGGGCTTGGTAATGAAAAACTGTTTTTT
CASSLWGLGNEKLFF
>NA|TRBJ1-4|NA|TRBV6-1
TGTGCCAGCAGTGAAGCGGGGGGAGACGAAAAACTGTTTTTT
CASSEAGGDEKLFF
>NA|TRBJ2-1|NA|TRBV10-3
TGTGCCATCAGTGAATTAGGACTACCCGACAATGAGCAGTTCTTC
CAISELGLPDNEQFF
>TRBD1|TRBJ2-3|NA|TRBV4-3
TGCGCCAGCAGCCCACAGGGGCCTTCCACAGATACGCAGTATTTT
CASSPQGPSTDTQYF
>NA|TRBJ1-2|NA|TRBV29-1
TGCAGCGTTTCACAGGGTGACTATGGCTACACCTTC
CSVSQGDYGYTF
>NA|TRBJ2-1|NA|TRBV12-2
TGTGCAAGCCCCCTCGACTTCAGCAATGAGCAGTTCTTC
CASPLDFSNEQFF
>TRBD2|TRBJ2-1|NA|TRBV19
TGTGCCAGTAGTAACGAATTCTCGGGACTAGCGCGGGAGAACTACAATGAGCAGTTCTTC
CASSNEFSGLARENYNEQFF
>NA|TRBJ1-1|NA|TRBV6-2/TRBV6-3
TGTGCCAGCAGTTACGGCAGGTTGAACACTGAAGCTTTCTTT
CASSYGRLNTEAFF
>TRBD1|TRBJ1-1|NA|TRBV10-3
TGTGCCTCGACAGGGACCTACACTGAAGCTTTCTTT
CASTGTYTEAFF
>TRBD1|TRBJ1-6|once|TRBV30
TGTGCCTGGCAACAGGGGGCCTATAATTCACCCCTCCACTTT
CAWQQGAYNSPLHF
>TRBD1|TRBJ2-1|NA|TRBV5-5
TGTGCCAGCAGCTTGGCGGGGACAGGGGGCCTTTCTTTTTCCTACAATGAGCAGTTCTTC
CASSLAGTGGLSFSYNEQFF
>TRBD1|TRBJ1-6|few|TRBV30
TGTGCCTGGAGAGGGACAGGGTTAGGGTCACCCCTCCACTTT
CAWRGTGLGSPLHF
>TRBD1|TRBJ1-1|NA|TRBV13
TGTGCCAGCAGCTTAACCCAGACAGGGGGGGACACTGAAGCTTTCTTT
CASSLTQTGGDTEAFF
>NA|TRBJ1-5|NA|TRBV10-3
TGTGCCATCAGGGACTTTCCCAATCAGCCCCAGCATTTT
CAIRDFPNQPQHF
>TRBD1|TRBJ1-2|few|TRBV6-5
TGTGCCAGCAGTTACCCGGGACAGGGTAGCTACACCTTC
CASSYPGQGSYTF
>NA|TRBJ1-6|once|TRBV10-2
TGCGCCAGCAGTGAGAACGGGAATAATTCACCCCTCCACTTT
CASSENGNNSPLHF
>TRBD1|TRBJ1-2|NA|TRBV6-5
TGTGCCAGCAGTTACTCGAAGCAGGGGGCGAACTATGGCTACACCTTC
CASSYSKQGANYGYTF
>NA|TRBJ1-1|NA|TRBV18
TGTGCCAGCTCGCAGGGAGGAGGGAACACTGAAGCTTTCTTT
CASSQGGGNTEAFF
>NA|TRBJ2-3|NA|TRBV7-8
TGTGCCAGCAGCTTAGCAGGCGGCTGGCAGAGCACAGATACGCAGTATTTT
CASSLAGGWQSTDTQYF
>TRBD1|TRBJ1-2|once|TRBV7-2
TGTGCCAGCAGCGCTAGACAGGGCAGTTATGGCTACACCTTC
CASSARQGSYGYTF
>TRBD1|TRBJ1-2|few|TRBV5-6
TGTGCCAGCAGCCCAGGGGGCTGGGGCTATGGCTACACCTTC
CASSPGGWGYGYTF
>TRBD2|TRBJ2-5|NA|TRBV7-9
TGTGCCAGCAGCTCATTAGCGGGGAGTGAGACCCAGTACTTC
CASSSLAGSETQYF
>TRBD1|TRBJ1-4|NA|TRBV25-1
TGTGCCAGCAGTGATACAGGGGGCGCGGGTGAAAAACTGTTTTTT
CASSDTGGAGEKLFF
>NA|TRBJ2-3|NA|TRBV6-2/TRBV6-3
TGTGCCAGCAGCCCCGGACTGCCCCTGACGCAGTATTTT
CASSPGLPLTQYF
>NA|TRBJ2-3|NA|TRBV9
TGTGCCAGCAGCCCCCGAGGGGGGGGTAGAGCAGATACGCAGTATTTT
CASSPRGGGRADTQYF